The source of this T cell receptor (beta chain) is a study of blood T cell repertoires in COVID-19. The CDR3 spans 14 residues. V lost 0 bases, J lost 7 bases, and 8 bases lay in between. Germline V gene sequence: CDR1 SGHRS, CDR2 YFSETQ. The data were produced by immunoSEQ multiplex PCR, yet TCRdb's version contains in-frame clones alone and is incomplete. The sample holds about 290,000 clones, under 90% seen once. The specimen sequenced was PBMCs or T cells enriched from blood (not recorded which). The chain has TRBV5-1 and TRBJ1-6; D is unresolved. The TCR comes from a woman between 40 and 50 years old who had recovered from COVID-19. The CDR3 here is CASSLDNLNSPLHF. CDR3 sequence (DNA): TGCGCCAGCAGCTTGGACAATTTAAATTCACCCCTCCACTTT. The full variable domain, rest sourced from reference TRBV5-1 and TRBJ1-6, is KAGVTQTPRYLIKTRGQQVTLSCSPISGHRSVSWYQQTPGQGLQFLFEYFSETQRNKGNFPGRFSGRQFSNSRSEMNVSTLELGDSALYLCASSLDNLNSPLHFGNGTRLTVT.